A selection of T cell receptor beta chains follows, all from one sample in a study of regulatory T cells in long-lasting Graves disease. Each CDR3 protein is one row after TCRdb ran MiXCR on the multiplex PCR reads. The sample yields approximately 400,000 distinct CDR3 sequences, 12% seen once. These data were likewise used in another study, on T cells in Graves' hyperthyroidism and ophthalmopathy.

The specimen was peripheral blood mononuclear cells (PBMCs), collected at new diagnosis, from a patient treated with antithyroid drugs. Source of these receptors: a woman aged 18-35 years with Graves disease. Each CDR3 is given with its conserved first and last residue. A D gene is named only where the DNA matches it firmly. Size tells how often a clone was seen (once, few, many) or the class of an expanded clone, and some rows leave it out.

v_call	d_call	clone_size	j_call	cdr3_nt	cdr3_aa
TRBV3-1	.	many	TRBJ1-1	TGTGCCAGCAGCCACGACAGCGGGGTGAACACTGAAGCTTTCTTT	CASSHDSGVNTEAFF
TRBV12-5	TRBD1	few	TRBJ1-2	TGTGCTAGTGGAACTCAGACAGGGTATGGCTACACCTTC	CASGTQTGYGYTF
TRBV20-1	TRBD2	.	TRBJ2-3	TGCAGTGCTACCTTAGGACTAGCGGGGGGTGGAGATACGCAGTATTTT	CSATLGLAGGGDTQYF
TRBV10-3	TRBD1	many	TRBJ2-3	TGTGCCATCAGTGAGCCGAAGGGGACAGGGGCATACCACATGGATACGCAGTATTTT	CAISEPKGTGAYHMDTQYF
TRBV6-5	TRBD2	many	TRBJ2-1	TGTGCCAGCAGTTCCCTATCAGCGGGAGCTGGAGGAAAGGGCCCCTACAATGAGCAGTTCTTC	CASSSLSAGAGGKGPYNEQFF
TRBV11-3	.	many	TRBJ2-3	TGTGCCAGCAGCTTAGGACCACACGAGGGGACGCAGTATTTT	CASSLGPHEGTQYF
TRBV11-1	.	many	TRBJ2-3	TGTGCCAGCAGCTTCCTCGGACAGCGCACAGATACGCAGTATTTT	CASSFLGQRTDTQYF
TRBV2	TRBD1	many	TRBJ1-1	TGTGCCAGCATCCTGACCGTAGAGGGGACAGGGCAAAACGGGTTAAACACTGAAGCTTTCTTT	CASILTVEGTGQNGLNTEAFF
TRBV7-2	TRBD2	many	TRBJ2-7	TGTGCCAGCAGCTTAGTGTGGGCTAGCGGGGACTACGAGCAGTACTTC	CASSLVWASGDYEQYF
TRBV28	.	many	TRBJ2-3	TGTGCCAGCAGCCAAAGAGGGGCAGGGAGATCAGATACGCAGTATTTT	CASSQRGAGRSDTQYF
TRBV11-2	TRBD2	.	TRBJ2-1	TGTGCCAGCAGCCCCGGGAGGGTACGCGGTCTTGAGCAGTTCTTC	CASSPGRVRGLEQFF
TRBV7-9	TRBD1	few	TRBJ2-5	TGTGCCAGCAGTCGACAGGGGGCCTGGGAGACCCAGTACTTC	CASSRQGAWETQYF
TRBV6-2/TRBV6-3	.	few	TRBJ2-4	TGTGCCAGCAGTCCATCTGACGCCGCGGGCATTCAGTACTTC	CASSPSDAAGIQYF
TRBV7-9	.	.	TRBJ1-1	TGTGCCAGCAGCTTAGTGGCAGGCACTGAAGCTTACTTT	CASSLVAGTEAYF
TRBV11-3	.	many	TRBJ2-1	TGTGCCAGCAGCTTAGAGCAGGGTTACAATGAGCAGTTCTTC	CASSLEQGYNEQFF
TRBV6-1	.	.	TRBJ1-5	TGTGCCAGCAGTATAGATAATAGCAATCAGCCCCGGCATTTT	CASSIDNSNQPRHF
TRBV10-3	.	few	TRBJ1-6	TGTGCCATCAGTGAGCGGGGAGTAGTAAGCTCCTATAATTCACCCCTCCACTTT	CAISERGVVSSYNSPLHF
TRBV7-9	.	.	TRBJ2-3	TGTGCCAGCAGCCAGAAGAGGACTAACCCCACAGATACGCAGTATTTT	CASSQKRTNPTDTQYF
TRBV20-1	TRBD2	many	TRBJ2-1	TGCAGTGCTTCGAATCTAGGGGGACTAGGAAGGGATGAGCAGTTCTTC	CSASNLGGLGRDEQFF
TRBV11-2	.	many	TRBJ2-3	TGTGCCAGCAGCATGACCCCCAGGGATACGCAGTATTTT	CASSMTPRDTQYF
TRBV2	.	many	TRBJ2-5	TGTGCCAGCAACCCTCACAGGGTCCGGGGGCCCAAAGAGACCCAGTACTTC	CASNPHRVRGPKETQYF
TRBV6-2/TRBV6-3	.	many	TRBJ1-1	TGTGCCAGCAGTTACCGAGAGTCATACACGAACACTGAAGCTTTCTTT	CASSYRESYTNTEAFF
TRBV5-1	.	.	TRBJ2-4	TGCGCCAGCAGTCTCTCACAGGGTAGGGACATTCAGTACTTC	CASSLSQGRDIQYF
TRBV24-1	.	few	TRBJ2-2	TGTGCCACCAGTGATGGGACACGCACCGGGGAGCTGTTTTTT	CATSDGTRTGELFF
TRBV12-3/TRBV12-4	TRBD1	many	TRBJ2-4	TGTGCCAGCAGTCCACTGGACAGGGCGCATGTCGGGAACATTCAGTACTTC	CASSPLDRAHVGNIQYF
TRBV7-9	TRBD1	few	TRBJ2-3	TGTGCCAGCAGCCCCGGACAGGGGGAGAACACAGATACGCAGTATTTT	CASSPGQGENTDTQYF
TRBV20-1	.	.	TRBJ2-1	TGCAGTGCTAGTCGGGCGCCAGAGCAGTTCTTC	CSASRAPEQFF
TRBV20-1	TRBD2	many	TRBJ2-3	TGCAGTGCTAGGCGAAAACCGGGACTAGCTCCAGATACGCAGTATTTT	CSARRKPGLAPDTQYF
TRBV6-2/TRBV6-3	.	few	TRBJ2-4	TGTGCCAGCAACCAGGACAGACTAGCCAAAAACATTCAGTACTTC	CASNQDRLAKNIQYF
TRBV5-1	TRBD1	few	TRBJ1-2	TGCGCCAGCAGCTTGGTTGGGACAGGGGATGGCTACACCTTC	CASSLVGTGDGYTF
TRBV20-1	.	few	TRBJ2-2	TGCAGTGCTAGTTCATCCTCTCAGAACACCGGGGAGCTGTTTTTT	CSASSSSQNTGELFF
TRBV13	.	few	TRBJ2-3	TGTGCCAGCAGAGGGGCCACAGATACGCAGTATTTT	CASRGATDTQYF
TRBV12-3/TRBV12-4	.	many	TRBJ2-2	TGTGCCAGCAGTTTAATCAGACGGTCGAACACCGGGGAGCTGTTTTTT	CASSLIRRSNTGELFF
TRBV29-1	.	.	TRBJ1-1	TGCAGCGTCGACCTAGACACTGAAGCTTTCTTT	CSVDLDTEAFF
TRBV2	TRBD2	.	TRBJ2-1	TGTGCCAGCAGCTCGAAAGCGGGGGCCAATGAGCAGTTCTTC	CASSSKAGANEQFF
TRBV30	.	many	TRBJ2-1	TGTGCCTGGAGTGTGTATGGAGACTACAATGAGCAGTTCTTC	CAWSVYGDYNEQFF
TRBV5-4	.	few	TRBJ2-5	TGTGCCAGCAGCTCCCTCGGGGGGCGGGAGGAGACCCAGTACTTC	CASSSLGGREETQYF
TRBV3-1	.	many	TRBJ2-3	TGTGCCAGCAGCCATAACGGGCCAGGACAGTATTTT	CASSHNGPGQYF
TRBV6-9	TRBD2	.	TRBJ2-3	TGTGCCAGCAGTTACAGGTGGCTAGCGGACACAAATACGCAGTATTTT	CASSYRWLADTNTQYF
TRBV24-1	TRBD1	many	TRBJ2-1	TGTGCCACCAGTGCCCATGACAGGGCAAATGAGCAGTTCTTC	CATSAHDRANEQFF
TRBV24-1	TRBD2	few	TRBJ2-3	TGTGCCACCAGTGACCGGACTAGGGACACAGATACGCAGTATTTT	CATSDRTRDTDTQYF
TRBV20-1	.	few	TRBJ1-2	TGCAGTGCTAGAGCTAACTATGGCCACACCTTC	CSARANYGHTF
TRBV7-2	.	many	TRBJ1-2	TGTGCCAACCCTCGCAGGTCGGGCGGCTACACCTTC	CANPRRSGGYTF
TRBV15	TRBD1	many	TRBJ2-3	TGTGCCACCAGCAGAGATTATGCGGGACAGGAGACAGATACGCAGTATTTT	CATSRDYAGQETDTQYF
TRBV12-3/TRBV12-4	TRBD2	many	TRBJ2-2	TGTGCCAGCAGTGGGACTAGCGGGGGGCTGAACACCGGGGAGCTGTTTTTT	CASSGTSGGLNTGELFF
TRBV20-1	.	many	TRBJ2-1	TGCAGTGCTAGAGATCTCTTGGGTGAGCAGTTCTTC	CSARDLLGEQFF
TRBV28	.	.	TRBJ2-7	TGTGCCAGCAGTTTCGGACATCTAAGGCAGTACTTC	CASSFGHLRQYF
TRBV2	TRBD2	many	TRBJ2-1	TGTGCCAGCACTCACGGACTAGCGGGGGGGCGGGAGCAGTTCTTC	CASTHGLAGGREQFF
TRBV6-1	.	.	TRBJ1-1	TGTGCCAGCAGTGTACAGGGCCCTCACGATAGTATTGCTTTCTTT	CASSVQGPHDSIAFF
TRBV7-9	.	many	TRBJ1-2	TGTGCCAGCAGCTTATATGTTGGGGACTATGGCTACACCTTC	CASSLYVGDYGYTF
TRBV4-1	.	.	TRBJ1-1	TGCGCCAGCAGGGGACTCTCCCACACTGAAGCTTTCTTT	CASRGLSHTEAFF
TRBV20-1	.	many	TRBJ1-1	TGCAGTGCGGGAAGAGAGAACACTGAAGCTTTCTTT	CSAGRENTEAFF
TRBV12-3/TRBV12-4	TRBD2	.	TRBJ2-1	TGTGCCAGCAGTCGAGAGGGACTAGCGGCCTACAATGAGCAGTTCTTC	CASSREGLAAYNEQFF
TRBV7-9	.	many	TRBJ2-1	TGTGCCAGCAGCTTATGGAGGGAGAGCTCCTACAATGAGCAGTTCTTC	CASSLWRESSYNEQFF